This TCR beta chain was documented in a study of spatial heterogeneity in lung cancer. TCRdb re-called the 5' RACE reads through MiXCR, storing one row per CDR3 protein. The sample lists about 10,000 distinct CDR3 sequences, around 5.8% occurring once. Between the trimmed V and J ends, which lost 0 bases and 0 bases, there was a span of 8 bases. The CDR3 contains 14 residues. Per the germline V gene, CDR1 is DFQATT and CDR2 is SNEGSKA (reference sequence). As to time point: sample taken at primary tumor resection. This clonotype was recorded many times. The material was normal lung tissue next to the tumor, obtained at surgery. The receptor was isolated from a male donor with early-stage non-small cell lung cancer. The chain couples TRBV20-1 to TRBJ1-2; D remains ambiguous. CDR3 nucleotides: TGCAGTGCTAGAGATCCGAATACTAACTATGGCTACACCTTC. This codes for CSARDPNTNYGYTF.